Listed here are 22 T cell receptor beta chains from one sample, sequenced in a study of early T cells in non-severe SARS-CoV-2 infection. Using its own MiXCR run on the 5' RACE reads, TCRdb lists one record per CDR3 protein. The table lists approximately 76,000 distinct CDR3 sequences, around 13% of them singletons, with roughly 1.2% in the top ten. Material: whole blood. The receptors were sampled from an adult who was a healthcare worker with PCR-confirmed SARS-CoV-2 infection or an uninfected control (not recorded which).

This clonotype has ten or more counts. The rearrangement uses TRBV20-1 and TRBJ2-5, with TRBD1 identical over 8 bases. The CDR3 contains 15 residues. V shed 6 bases, J shed 5 bases, and the junction held 14 bases outside the gene matches. CDR1 is DFQATT, CDR2 SNEGSKA, per germline (reference sequence). The CDR3 reads CSAQGAGLSMETQYF. CDR3 coding DNA: TGCAGTGCCCAGGGGGCGGGACTGTCAATGGAGACCCAGTACTTC.

This clonotype has a handful of counts. This chain uses TRBV2 with TRBJ1-1; tentative D call: TRBD1 (5 bases). The ends were cut back, 7 bases at V and 3 bases at J, with 18 bases in the middle. The V gene's germline CDR1 is SNHLY and CDR2 FYNNEI. The length of the CDR3 is 15 residues. The CDR3 loop reads CASTLALWGDTEAFF. In nucleotides, the CDR3 is TGTGCCAGCACCCTGGCCCTTTGGGGGGACACTGAAGCTTTCTTT.

By proportion, this clonotype is medium-sized. The J gene is TRBJ2-1, the V gene TRBV7-2; TRBD2 aligns across 9 bases. CDR1 and CDR2 (germline): SGHTA, FQGNSA. V trimming: 3 bases; J trimming: 0 bases; junction bases outside the gene matches: 3. The CDR3 sequence is 16 residues long. The CDR3 protein is CASSFNSGSSYNEQFF. CDR3 nucleotides: TGTGCCAGCAGCTTCAATAGCGGGAGCTCCTACAATGAGCAGTTCTTC.

This clonotype was found many times. The chain has TRBV6-2 or TRBV6-3 and TRBJ2-2; TRBD1 matches at 10 bases. The CDR3 extends over 15 amino acids. The germline V gene encodes CDR1 MNHEY and CDR2 SVGEGT. V lost 6 bases to trimming and J lost 3 bases; unmatched junction nucleotides: 4. The CDR3 loop reads CASRHGTGDTGELFF. CDR3 DNA: TGTGCCAGCAGACACGGGACAGGGGACACCGGGGAGCTGTTTTTT.

This clonotype occurred many times. The rearrangement joins TRBV29-1 to TRBJ2-7; tentatively, D is TRBD2 (6 bases). The CDR3 spans 17 residues. With 4 bases removed from V and 0 bases from J, the gap between germline ends came to 22 bases. Germline CDR1 is SQVTM and CDR2 is ANQGSEA. CDR3 loop: CSVVGGSQPKHSYEQYF. The CDR3 DNA follows: TGCAGCGTTGTGGGGGGTAGTCAACCGAAGCACTCCTACGAGCAGTACTTC.

In its sample, this clonotype was seen a few times. This sequence joins TRBV29-1 and TRBJ2-7, with TRBD1 matching over 8 bases. With V trimmed by 5 bases and J by 3 bases, 6 bases remained unmatched. This CDR3 comprises 13 residues. Per the germline V gene, CDR1 is SQVTM and CDR2 is ANQGSEA. The CDR3 sequence: CSVRTGHYYEQYF. The CDR3, as DNA: TGCAGCGTTCGGACAGGGCACTACTACGAGCAGTACTTC.

This clonotype was observed at least ten times. The chain employs TRBV12-3 or TRBV12-4 and TRBJ1-2; D call uncertain. CDR3 length: 14 residues. V lost 7 bases and J 8 bases, leaving 20 bases between the germline ends. CDR3 loop: CASTRPGRSSGYTF. CDR3 DNA: TGTGCCAGCACCCGACCCGGGAGGTCCTCGGGCTACACCTTC.

This clonotype has a handful of counts. CDR3 bases: TGTGCCATCAGTGAGTCATGGGGCTACACCTTC. Protein: CAISESWGYTF. This chain joins TRBV10-3 and TRBJ1-2; D is uncertain. Germline loops: CDR1 ENHRY, CDR2 SYGVKD. The CDR3 is 11 amino acids. Trimming cost V 0 bases and J 8 bases, with 4 bases left between them.

This clonotype occurred many times. This rearrangement joins TRBV5-4 to TRBJ2-1; no definite D call. Trimming pared 5 bases from V and 0 bases from J, leaving 15 bases between. The CDR3 has 16 residues. The germline V gene encodes CDR1 SGHNT and CDR2 YYREEE (reference sequence). CDR3 nucleotide sequence: TGTGCCAGCAGTCACGACACCTTTGGCTCCTACAATGAGCAGTTCTTC. This translates into CASSHDTFGSYNEQFF.

J is TRBJ2-4 and V is TRBV12-3 or TRBV12-4; D not certain. V lost 1 base and J lost 6, with 13 bases in between. CDR3 size: 15 residues. The CDR3 DNA follows: TGTGCCAGCAGTTTAGATGGAAAAGGGCGAAACATTCAGTACTTC. Translating it yields CASSLDGKGRNIQYF.

There are many counts of this clonotype. The rearrangement uses TRBV13 and TRBJ2-1; no reliable D call. Germline CDR1 is PRHDT and CDR2 is FYEKMQ (reference sequence). CDR3 length: 12 amino acids. Trimming stripped 3 bases from V and 8 bases from J, with 8 bases between. The CDR3 DNA reads as TGTGCCAGCAGCTTTACACGGGATGAGCAGTTCTTC. Translating gives CASSFTRDEQFF.

This clonotype was recorded many times. The genes are TRBV18 and TRBJ2-7; weak D call: TRBD2 (6 bases). This CDR3 region has 14 residues. CDR1 KGHSH and CDR2 LQKENI come from the germline V gene. The V gene lost 3 bases and the J gene lost 2 bases, with 11 bases spanning the gap. The CDR3 DNA follows: TGTGCCAGCTCACCGCGGGGCGAGACCTACGAGCAGTACTTC. Amino acids: CASSPRGETYEQYF.

This clonotype was counted at least ten times. This chain connects TRBV29-1 to TRBJ2-7; D gene uncertain. V lost 2 bases to trimming and J lost 0 bases, with 8 bases between them. The germline gives CDR1 SQVTM, CDR2 ANQGSEA. The CDR3 has 13 amino acids. For the CDR3, the DNA is TGCAGCGTTGAACATGAGAGCTCCTACGAGCAGTACTTC. This sequence encodes CSVEHESSYEQYF.

This clonotype was detected ten times or more. The chain has TRBV19 and TRBJ1-5; a possible D gene is TRBD1 (5 bases). The CDR3 covers 15 residues. Trimming left V 3 bases short and J 2 bases short, with 11 bases between. Per germline, CDR1 LNHDA and CDR2 SQIVND (reference sequence). CDR3 DNA: TGTGCCAGTAGTATTTCGGACACTTGCAATCAGCCCCAGCATTTT. It is translated as CASSISDTCNQPQHF.

The table lists this clonotype with many counts. CDR3 nucleotide sequence: TGTGCCAGCAGTTTGGCTAGCGGGCCGAACGAGCAGTACTTC. Its translation: CASSLASGPNEQYF. The chain combines TRBV28 with TRBJ2-7; 8 nucleotides align to TRBD2. The junction had 6 bases not matched to a gene; V was cut back by 3 bases and J by 5 bases. Germline V gives CDR1 MDHEN, CDR2 SYDVKM. The CDR3 spans 14 residues.

This clonotype has a count of ten or more. This chain connects TRBV28 to TRBJ2-5, with 12 bases fitting TRBD2. CDR3 length: 15 residues. V was clipped by 4 bases and J by 2 bases; unmatched bases: 2. CDR1 and CDR2 (germline): MDHEN, SYDVKM. The CDR3 region is CASSWTSGKQETQYF. CDR3 sequence (DNA): TGTGCCAGCAGTTGGACTAGCGGGAAACAAGAGACCCAGTACTTC.

This chain joins TRBV5-6 and TRBJ2-3; D unclear. The CDR3 is made up of 13 amino acids. The V gene lost 4 bases and the J gene lost 6 bases, with 12 bases spanning the gap. CDR1 SGHDT and CDR2 YYEEEE come from the germline V gene. CDR3: CASSLEGMDTQYF. The CDR3 region has the DNA TGTGCCAGCAGCCTGGAAGGGATGGATACGCAGTATTTT. Combining the CDR3 with reference TRBV5-6 and TRBJ2-3 gives the whole variable domain DAGVTQSPTHLIKTRGQQVTLRCSPKSGHDTVSWYQQALGQGPQFIFQYYEEEERQRGNFPDRFSGHQFPNYSSELNVNALLLGDSALYLCASSLEGMDTQYFGPGTRLTVL.

This clonotype was detected ten times or more. This sequence joins TRBV5-5 and TRBJ2-2; the D gene is possibly TRBD2 (7 bases). The CDR3 extends over 15 amino acids. The germline gives CDR1 SGHKS, CDR2 YYEKEE (reference sequence). Trimming stripped 2 bases from V and 2 bases from J, with 10 bases between. CDR3: CASSFGGPNTGELFF. The CDR3 bases are TGTGCCAGCAGCTTCGGGGGGCCCAACACCGGGGAGCTGTTTTTT.

This clonotype was seen more than once but under ten times. This chain joins TRBV28 and TRBJ2-2; no clear D. The CDR3 has 15 amino acids. Trimming took 4 bases from V and 4 from J, leaving 13 bases between them. Germline V gene sequence: CDR1 MDHEN, CDR2 SYDVKM. In nucleotides, the CDR3 is TGTGCCAGCAGTTCCCGCAAGGCCTTCACCGGGGAGCTGTTTTTT. It specifies CASSSRKAFTGELFF.

This clonotype was counted ten times or more. This chain links TRBV4-3 with TRBJ2-7, with D unclear. The CDR3 has 16 amino acids. Trimming cost V 0 bases and J 2 bases, with 14 bases left between them. CDR1 is LGHNA, CDR2 YSLEER, per germline. The CDR3 DNA reads as TGCGCCAGCAGCCAAGACCCCCCCTGGAAAACCTACGAGCAGTACTTC. This codes for CASSQDPPWKTYEQYF.

This clonotype was detected many times. This chain joins TRBV7-2 and TRBJ1-6, with D possibly matching TRBD1 (6 bases). Germline V gene sequence: CDR1 SGHTA, CDR2 FQGNSA. V was pared by 4 bases and J by 9 bases, with 19 bases between. The CDR3 covers 16 residues. DNA for the CDR3: TGTGCCAGCAGCTCTAACGGACAGTTGGGCGCTTCACCCCTCCACTTT. Encoded protein: CASSSNGQLGASPLHF. Drawing the rest from reference TRBV7-2 and TRBJ1-6, the complete variable domain is GAGVSQSPSNKVTEKGKDVELRCDPISGHTALYWYRQSLGQGLEFLIYFQGNSAPDKSGLPSDRFSAERTGGSVSTLTIQRTQQEDSAVYLCASSSNGQLGASPLHFGNGTRLTVT.

This clonotype was seen only a few times. The chain recombines TRBV29-1 with TRBJ2-7; 9 bases map to TRBD1. Germline V gene lookup returns CDR1 SQVTM and CDR2 ANQGSEA. The junction had 6 bases not matched to a gene; V was cut back by 6 bases and J by 6 bases. CDR3 length: 12 residues. The CDR3, as DNA: TGCAGCGTGGCCCCGGACAGGGGCGAGCAGTACTTC. Protein product: CSVAPDRGEQYF.